This TCR beta chain was recovered during a study of shared clonotypes between healthy human individuals (dated by TCRdb to the early 2020s). About the study as a whole: A couple of women and a few men aged 18 to 49 years were included in the cohort. Per donor, leukapheresis produced somewhere between about 0.9 and 10 billion PBMCs. For each donor, three plates each were used for CD4 naive and CD4 memory, two plates were used for CD8 naive, and one plate was used for CD8 memory. To estimate repertoire size and how much clonotypes are shared between individuals, the study performed deep sequencing of blood TCR repertoires from a handful of healthy adults. To increase sequencing depth and limit assay-specific biases, TCR repertoire library preparation and sequencing were carried out by different laboratories using diverse techniques. The study at large found these results: Pairwise subsampling led to the expectation that sequencing depth would affect the degree of clonotype sharing among donors. The genetic and exposure-history diversity represented was limited by the small number of donors. Sampling was restricted to blood, and TCR repertoires in tissues likely differ from the TCR repertoires found in blood. Naive subsets generally had larger estimated clonotype richness than memory subsets. Sharing across several donors was observed for around 4.8% of naive CD4, under 4% of naive CD8, over 2% of memory CD4, and approximately 0.41% of memory CD8 clonotypes. Compared with non-shared clonotypes, clonotypes shared by all four sorted-subset donors had higher generation probabilities. Rarefaction of sorted-subset datasets indicated incomplete sequencing despite the large sequencing depth.

TCR CDR3 regions were amplified from genomic DNA by multiplex PCR using the deep immunoSEQ assay. For each cell subset, the extracted genomic DNA was distributed evenly across all wells of several immunoSEQ 96-well plates, and each plate served as one replicate. For sorted subsets, approximately 200 ng of genomic DNA, equivalent to some 30,000 T cell genomes, went into each replicate PCR. Purified libraries were quantified with a Qubit 3.0 fluorometer, sized on a Bioanalyzer 2100, and re-quantified with the KAPA Library Quantification kit. Each immunoSEQ 96-well plate was sequenced on its own single-read 150-cycle Illumina NextSeq 550 flow cell. The original pipeline was this. Because the immunoSEQ output held only junctional sequences and lacked quality scores, the filtering could not match the filtering applied to full-length reads. To assign V/J genes and CDR3, sequences were annotated using PyIR, a Python wrapper for IgBLAST v1.9, with IMGT germline references. Reads were removed for weak V/J assignments (E-value above 1e-6), missing CDR3, stop codons, out-of-frame junctions, or ambiguous translated residues. A V3J clonotype was defined by an identical inferred V gene, J gene, and CDR3 amino acid sequence. To compute the percentage overlap between repertoires, the number of shared unique clonotypes was divided by the size of the smaller repertoire. RTK rarefaction, the Chao1 estimator, and Recon v2.1 estimates of unobserved clonotypes were used to assess repertoire richness. Generation probabilities were computed with OLGA for all TCRbeta clonotypes obtained by the gDNA method from several donors. Entries here come from immuneACCESS through TCRdb and include only in-frame sequences with V and J called. Some clones fail to appear in such tables; in the studies checked, an unresolved V gene covers under half of the shortfall, and the cause of the remainder is unknown. The V and J calls and clone size come from that table; D and trimming were worked out from the DNA. A total of 2,500,000 or so clones appear in this sample, 90% to 95% of them only once. The ten largest clonotypes hold approximately 0.37% of the sample.

Comments on this clone: Its antigen is currently not known. Qualities for individual bases were not recorded, and no much larger clone is one base off. Other DNA variants within this sample encode the same CDR3.

The donors were healthy, HIV-negative adults who had no recently reported acute infections or vaccinations. All donors were Caucasian adults living in Nashville, Tennessee, USA. CD4+ T cells were enriched by magnetic negative selection; naive cells were then positively selected on CD45RA, and the negative fraction formed the memory subset. Blood was obtained by leukapheresis, after which PBMCs were separated by Ficoll-Histopaque density gradient centrifugation and cryopreserved in liquid nitrogen vapor phase. Analytical flow cytometry was used to check the purity and quantity of every magnetically sorted T cell population. From each sorted fraction, genomic DNA was isolated and quantified by UV absorbance on a Nanodrop 2000c. The CDR3 numbers 16 residues from cysteine through phenylalanine. The kept DNA is CDR3 alone, 48 bases in frame from the first base. The germline V end is reduced by 1 base and the J end by 2 bases; junction bases left unmatched: 1. The germline V gene supplies CDR1 KGHSH and CDR2 LQKENI.

The chain joins TRBV18 to TRBJ2-2; 10 central bases correspond to TRBD2. The clonotype comes from a man aged 18 to 29 in good health. Some clones in this sample may be carry-over from other donors' samples. The sequenced sample consisted of naive CD4+ T cells from PBMCs. Sample cell subset or site, as interpreted from the label and publication: CD45RA+ positively selected. The DNA sequence reads TGTGCCAGCTCACCACTACTAGCGGGAAACACCGGGGAGCTGTTTTTT. It encodes CASSPLLAGNTGELFF.